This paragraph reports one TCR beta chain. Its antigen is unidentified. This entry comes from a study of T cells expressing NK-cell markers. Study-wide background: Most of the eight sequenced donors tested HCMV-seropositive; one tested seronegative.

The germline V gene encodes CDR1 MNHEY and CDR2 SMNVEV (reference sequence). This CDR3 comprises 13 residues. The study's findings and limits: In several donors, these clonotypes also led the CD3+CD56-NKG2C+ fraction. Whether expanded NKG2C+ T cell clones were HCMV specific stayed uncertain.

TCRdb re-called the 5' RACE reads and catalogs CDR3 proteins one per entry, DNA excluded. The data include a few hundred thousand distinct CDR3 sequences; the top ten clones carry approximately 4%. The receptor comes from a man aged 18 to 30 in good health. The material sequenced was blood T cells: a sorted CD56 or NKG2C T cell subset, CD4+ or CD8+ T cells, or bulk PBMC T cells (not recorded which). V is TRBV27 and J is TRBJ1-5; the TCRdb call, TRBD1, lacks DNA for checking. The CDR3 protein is CASSLSWGQPQHF.